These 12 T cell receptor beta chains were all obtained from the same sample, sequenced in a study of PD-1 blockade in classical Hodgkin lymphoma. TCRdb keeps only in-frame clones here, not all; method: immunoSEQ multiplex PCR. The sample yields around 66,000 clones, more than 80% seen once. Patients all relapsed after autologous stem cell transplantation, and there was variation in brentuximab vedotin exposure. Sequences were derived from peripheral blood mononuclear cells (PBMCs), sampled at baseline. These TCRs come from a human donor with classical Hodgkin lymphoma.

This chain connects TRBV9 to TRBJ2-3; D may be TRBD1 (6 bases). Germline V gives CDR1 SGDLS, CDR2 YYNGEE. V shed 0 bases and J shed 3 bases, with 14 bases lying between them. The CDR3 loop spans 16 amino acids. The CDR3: CASSVDPARGTDTQYF. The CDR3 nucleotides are TGTGCCAGCAGCGTAGATCCGGCGAGGGGGACAGATACGCAGTATTTT.

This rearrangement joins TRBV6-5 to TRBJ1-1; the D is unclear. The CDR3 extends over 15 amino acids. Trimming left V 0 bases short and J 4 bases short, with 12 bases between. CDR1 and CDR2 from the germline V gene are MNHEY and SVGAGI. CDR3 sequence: CASSYSAFEGTEAFF. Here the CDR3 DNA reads TGTGCCAGCAGTTACTCGGCCTTCGAGGGCACTGAAGCTTTCTTT.

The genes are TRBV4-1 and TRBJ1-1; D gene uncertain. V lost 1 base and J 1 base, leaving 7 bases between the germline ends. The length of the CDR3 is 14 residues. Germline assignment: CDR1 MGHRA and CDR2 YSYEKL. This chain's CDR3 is CASSQVSPNTEAFF. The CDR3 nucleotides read TGCGCCAGCAGCCAAGTTAGTCCGAACACTGAAGCTTTCTTT.

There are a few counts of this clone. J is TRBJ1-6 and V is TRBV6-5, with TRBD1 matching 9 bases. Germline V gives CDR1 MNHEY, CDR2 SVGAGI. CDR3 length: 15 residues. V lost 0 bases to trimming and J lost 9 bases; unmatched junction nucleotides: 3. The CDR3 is CASSYSTGGSSPLHF. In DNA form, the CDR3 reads TGTGCCAGCAGTTACTCGACAGGGGGGAGTTCACCCCTCCACTTT.

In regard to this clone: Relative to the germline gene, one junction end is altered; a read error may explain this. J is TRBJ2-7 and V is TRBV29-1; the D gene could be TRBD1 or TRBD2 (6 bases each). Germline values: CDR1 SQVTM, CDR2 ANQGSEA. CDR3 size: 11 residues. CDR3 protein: CSVEYREEQCF. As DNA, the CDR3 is TGCAGCGTCGAATACAGGGAGGAGCAGTGCTTC.

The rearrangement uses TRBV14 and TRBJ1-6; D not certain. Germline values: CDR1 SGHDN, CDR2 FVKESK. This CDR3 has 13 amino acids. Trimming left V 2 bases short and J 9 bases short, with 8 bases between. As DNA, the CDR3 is TGTGCCAGCAGCCAACAGAGAGGTTCACCCCTCCACTTT. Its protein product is CASSQQRGSPLHF. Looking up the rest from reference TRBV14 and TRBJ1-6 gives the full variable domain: EAGVTQFPSHSVIEKGQTVTLRCDPISGHDNLYWYRRVMGKEIKFLLHFVKESKQDESGMPNNRFLAERTGGTYSTLKVQPAELEDSGVYFCASSQQRGSPLHFGNGTRLTVT.

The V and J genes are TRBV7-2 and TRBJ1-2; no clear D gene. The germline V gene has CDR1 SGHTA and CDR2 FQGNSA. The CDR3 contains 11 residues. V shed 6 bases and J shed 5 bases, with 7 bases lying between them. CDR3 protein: CASSSLYGYTF. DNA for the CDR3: TGTGCCAGCAGTTCTTTATATGGCTACACCTTC.

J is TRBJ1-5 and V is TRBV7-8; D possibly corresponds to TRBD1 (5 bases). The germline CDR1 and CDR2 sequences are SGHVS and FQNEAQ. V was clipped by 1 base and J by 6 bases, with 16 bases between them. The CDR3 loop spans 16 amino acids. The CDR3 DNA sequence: TGTGCCAGCAGCTTAGATCCGGGGCCGCGCGGTCAGCCCCAGCATTTT. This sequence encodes CASSLDPGPRGQPQHF.

The CDR3 spells CASSYYRGTYEQYF. In nucleotides, the CDR3 is TGTGCCAGCAGCTATTACAGGGGCACCTACGAGCAGTACTTC. The chain couples TRBV11-2 to TRBJ2-7; the match to TRBD1 covers 7 bases. In germline, CDR1 is SGHAT, CDR2 FQNNGV. J was trimmed by 2 bases and V by 4 bases; bases with no gene match: 5. The CDR3 extends over 14 amino acids.

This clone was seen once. CDR3 nucleotides: TGTGCCAGCAGCCGATCCATAGGGACAGGGAATAGTCCCTATAATTCACCCCTCCACTTT. Translation: CASSRSIGTGNSPYNSPLHF. The rearrangement uses TRBV21-1 and TRBJ1-6; the table's D call, TRBD1, has no DNA check behind it. TRBV21-1 is assigned pseudogene status. CDR3 length equals 20 residues.

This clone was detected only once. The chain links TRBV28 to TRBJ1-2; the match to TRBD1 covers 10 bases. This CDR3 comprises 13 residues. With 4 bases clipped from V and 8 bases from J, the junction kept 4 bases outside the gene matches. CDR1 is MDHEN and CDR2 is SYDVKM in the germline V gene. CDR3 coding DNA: TGTGCCAGCAGTTCGGGACAGGGGTGGGGCTACACCTTC. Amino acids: CASSSGQGWGYTF.

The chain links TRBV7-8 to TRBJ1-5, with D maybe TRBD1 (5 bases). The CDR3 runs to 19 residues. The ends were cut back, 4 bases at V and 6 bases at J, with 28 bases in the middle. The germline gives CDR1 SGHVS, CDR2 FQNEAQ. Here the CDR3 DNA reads TGTGCCAGCAGCTCCGGACAAGGGAGGGGTTTGGGCAATGTTCAGCCCCAGCATTTT. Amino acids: CASSSGQGRGLGNVQPQHF.